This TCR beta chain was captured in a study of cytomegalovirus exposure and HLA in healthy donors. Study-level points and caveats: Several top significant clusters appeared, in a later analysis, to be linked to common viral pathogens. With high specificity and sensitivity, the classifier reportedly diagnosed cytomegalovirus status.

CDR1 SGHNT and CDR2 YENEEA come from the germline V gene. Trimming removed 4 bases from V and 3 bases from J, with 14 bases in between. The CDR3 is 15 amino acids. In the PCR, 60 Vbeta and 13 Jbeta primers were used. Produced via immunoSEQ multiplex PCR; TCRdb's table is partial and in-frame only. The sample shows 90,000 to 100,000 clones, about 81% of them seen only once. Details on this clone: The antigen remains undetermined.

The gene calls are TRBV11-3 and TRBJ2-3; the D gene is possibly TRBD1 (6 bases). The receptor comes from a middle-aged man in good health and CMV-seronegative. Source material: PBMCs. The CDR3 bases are TGTGCCAGCAGCTCCAGGGGAAGAGAAACAGATACGCAGTATTTT. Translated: CASSSRGRETDTQYF.